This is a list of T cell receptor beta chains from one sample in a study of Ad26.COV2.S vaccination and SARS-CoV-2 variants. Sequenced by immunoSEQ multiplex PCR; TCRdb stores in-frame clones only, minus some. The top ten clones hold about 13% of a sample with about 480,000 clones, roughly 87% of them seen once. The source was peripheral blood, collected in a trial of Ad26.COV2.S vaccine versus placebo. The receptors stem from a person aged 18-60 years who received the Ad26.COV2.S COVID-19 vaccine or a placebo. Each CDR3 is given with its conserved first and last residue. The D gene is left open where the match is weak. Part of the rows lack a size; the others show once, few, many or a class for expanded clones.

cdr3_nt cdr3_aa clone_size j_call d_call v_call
TGTGCCAGCTCCGGAACAAGCGCGGGAGGGCCCGACGAGCAGTACTTC CASSGTSAGGPDEQYF NA TRBJ2-7 TRBD2 TRBV18
TGTGCCAGCAGCCAAGAGGCCCGGGCCTCACCCCTCCACTTT CASSQEARASPLHF few TRBJ1-6 NA TRBV14
TGTGCCACCAGTGATGTGTCGAGGGATACGCAGTATTTT CATSDVSRDTQYF few TRBJ2-3 NA TRBV24-1
TGTGCCATCAGTGCTAGCGGGACAGGGATTGAAAAACTGTTTTTT CAISASGTGIEKLFF NA TRBJ1-4 TRBD1 TRBV10-3
TGTGCCATCAGTGAGCCGGGAAGCGGGATTGGGTTCTTC CAISEPGSGIGFF NA TRBJ2-1 TRBD2 TRBV10-3
TGTGCCAGTAGTGCCCCCCGATACACAGATACGCAGTATTTT CASSAPRYTDTQYF NA TRBJ2-3 NA TRBV19
TGTGCCAGCAGAGCCCGTGGGGAGACTGAAGCTTTCTTT CASRARGETEAFF NA TRBJ1-1 NA TRBV2
TGTGCCAGCACGACTAGCGGGTACTCCTACAATGAGCAGTTCTTC CASTTSGYSYNEQFF once TRBJ2-1 TRBD2 TRBV2
TGTGCCAGCAGCATGGGACAGAACACCGGGGAGCTGTTTTTT CASSMGQNTGELFF few TRBJ2-2 NA TRBV5-5
TGTGCCAGTAGTCAGTTGCGCGGGGTTGAGCAGTTCTTC CASSQLRGVEQFF NA TRBJ2-1 NA TRBV19
TGTGCCAGCAGAGAGATCTCGGGGGGGGCTTACGAGCAGTACTTC CASREISGGAYEQYF NA TRBJ2-7 TRBD2 TRBV6-5
TGTGCCAGCAGTTCGGCCCCTGGGAATGAAAAACTGTTTTTT CASSSAPGNEKLFF NA TRBJ1-4 NA TRBV28
TGTGCCACCTCTACGGAGCCCTATGGCTACACCTTC CATSTEPYGYTF once TRBJ1-2 NA TRBV6-6
TGTGCCAGCAGCGTAAGCGGGCCAGATACGCAGTATTTT CASSVSGPDTQYF NA TRBJ2-3 NA TRBV3-1/TRBV3-2
TGTGCCAGCAAACTGGGACGTAACACAGATACGCAGTATTTT CASKLGRNTDTQYF NA TRBJ2-3 NA TRBV28
TGTGCCAGCAGTTTATCTCTAGCAGGAACCTACGAGCAGTACTTC CASSLSLAGTYEQYF NA TRBJ2-7 NA TRBV27
TGTGCCAGCAGTCTCGCGAGAGGGGAGACCCAGTACTTC CASSLARGETQYF NA TRBJ2-5 NA TRBV28
TGTGCCCGGGGACAGGGGAATAATGAAAAACTGTTTTTT CARGQGNNEKLFF NA TRBJ1-4 TRBD1 TRBV30
TGTGCCAGCAGTTCCCTAGTGAGACTAGCGGGAGACGTCCCAAATGAGCAGTTCTTC CASSSLVRLAGDVPNEQFF NA TRBJ2-1 TRBD2 TRBV6-2/TRBV6-3
TGTGCCAGCAGTGGTGGCAGGGGATCCTATGGCTACACCTTC CASSGGRGSYGYTF NA TRBJ1-2 NA TRBV2
TGTGCCATCAGTGGTTCGGGCAGGGGCTGGGGCTACACCTTC CAISGSGRGWGYTF NA TRBJ1-2 NA TRBV10-3
TGTGCCAGCTCTAGTATGGCTTCGGAGACCCAGTACTTC CASSSMASETQYF NA TRBJ2-5 NA TRBV5-5
TGTGCCAGCAGCTTGGGCGGGAGTGGGAACGAGCAGTACTTC CASSLGGSGNEQYF NA TRBJ2-7 TRBD2 TRBV5-4
TGCGCCAGCAGCCCCGGGACTAGCGGGAGGGTAGTGGGATTCGATGAGCAGTTCTTC CASSPGTSGRVVGFDEQFF NA TRBJ2-1 TRBD2 TRBV5-1
TGTGCCACCAGCCCAAATCGGGGGGGGACTAGCGCCAAGGACGACGAGCAGTACTTC CATSPNRGGTSAKDDEQYF few TRBJ2-7 TRBD2 TRBV15
TGTGCCAGCAGCTTGAACCGACCTCAAGTGGGCTATGGCTACACCTTC CASSLNRPQVGYGYTF NA TRBJ1-2 NA TRBV5-4
TGTGCCAGCAGTGGCAGGGCTTACAATGAGCAGTTCTTC CASSGRAYNEQFF NA TRBJ2-1 NA TRBV28
TGTGCCAGCTCACTTATTGTGCCGACAGAAGCTAACTATGGCTACACCTTC CASSLIVPTEANYGYTF NA TRBJ1-2 NA TRBV18
TGTGCCAGCAGTGATCGAAATCAGGGGGCGGGTGGCTACACCTTC CASSDRNQGAGGYTF once TRBJ1-2 TRBD1 TRBV25-1
TGCGCCAGCAGTGATGGAAACAGGGACGAGGCTTTCTTT CASSDGNRDEAFF NA TRBJ1-1 NA TRBV10-1
TGTGCCACCAGCACCGGGAACGCCTACAATGAGCAGTTCTTC CATSTGNAYNEQFF NA TRBJ2-1 NA TRBV15
TGTGCCAGCAGCCAAGACGGCGGGGAGCTGTTTTTT CASSQDGGELFF NA TRBJ2-2 NA TRBV3-1/TRBV3-2
TGTGCCTGGAGACGGCGGGAGATGGGAGATACGCAGTATTTT CAWRRREMGDTQYF NA TRBJ2-3 TRBD2 TRBV30
TGTGCCAGCAGCCCCCGGATCGAGTCCTACAATGAGCAGTTCTTC CASSPRIESYNEQFF NA TRBJ2-1 NA TRBV7-2
TGTGCCAGCAGCTTATATCATGATGAGCAGTTCTTC CASSLYHDEQFF NA TRBJ2-1 NA TRBV13
TGTGCCAGTAGTTCCAGGACAGGGAAGGGTCAGCCCCAGCATTTT CASSSRTGKGQPQHF NA TRBJ1-5 TRBD1 TRBV19
TGTGCCAGCAGGGGACAGCAGGGATTCTATAATTCACCCCTCCACTTT CASRGQQGFYNSPLHF few TRBJ1-6 TRBD1 TRBV2
TGTGCCAGCAGCGTCGGGGCTGAAGCTTTCTTT CASSVGAEAFF NA TRBJ1-1 NA TRBV7-9
TGTGCCAGCAGCTTAGCGAGTTGGACAGGGGTCCCCTACGAGCAGTACTTC CASSLASWTGVPYEQYF few TRBJ2-7 TRBD1 TRBV7-8
TGTGCCAGCTCTTCGGGACAGATCTCCTACGAGCAGTACTTC CASSSGQISYEQYF NA TRBJ2-7 TRBD1 TRBV18
TGTGCCAGTAGACTGGGACTAGCGGGAGGCACAGATACGCAGTATTTT CASRLGLAGGTDTQYF NA TRBJ2-3 TRBD2 TRBV19
TGTGCCAGTAGCGGTTCGGGGAGAACTGAAAAACTGTTTTTT CASSGSGRTEKLFF few TRBJ1-4 NA TRBV19
TGTGCCAGCACAGGGGGACTCTCGATTGAAGCTTTCTTT CASTGGLSIEAFF NA TRBJ1-1 TRBD1 TRBV7-9
TGTGCCAGCAGTCCCAGCGGACAGGGGGCTTGGGGCTACACCTTC CASSPSGQGAWGYTF NA TRBJ1-2 TRBD1 TRBV28
TGTGCCAGCAGTTTATGGGATGAGCAGTTCTTC CASSLWDEQFF NA TRBJ2-1 NA TRBV28
TGTGCCAGCAGCTTCGGACAGGGGGATAATTCACCCCTCCACTTT CASSFGQGDNSPLHF NA TRBJ1-6 TRBD1 TRBV7-9
TGTGCCAGCAGTCCCCCCCGAGACTGGTCGGTGAACACTGAAGCTTTCTTT CASSPPRDWSVNTEAFF NA TRBJ1-1 NA TRBV6-2/TRBV6-3
TGCAGCGTTGAGCCAATGAACACTGAAGCTTTCTTT CSVEPMNTEAFF NA TRBJ1-1 NA TRBV29-1
TGTGCCACCAGTGATCCATATCCGACCGGGACAGCCAAATACAATGAGCAGTTCTTC CATSDPYPTGTAKYNEQFF NA TRBJ2-1 TRBD1 TRBV24-1
TGTGCCAGCAGCTTAGTCGGACAGACCTCTGGAAACACCATATATTTT CASSLVGQTSGNTIYF NA TRBJ1-3 NA TRBV7-2
TGTGCCAGCAGTAGGGGATTTAATTCACCCCTCCACTTT CASSRGFNSPLHF NA TRBJ1-6 NA TRBV6-2/TRBV6-3
TGTGCCAGCTCACCCGGACTAGCGGATCTCTACGAGCAGTACTTC CASSPGLADLYEQYF NA TRBJ2-7 TRBD2 TRBV18
TGTGCCAGCAGCCCCGGAAAGCGGGTGCAAGAGACCCAGTACTTC CASSPGKRVQETQYF once TRBJ2-5 NA TRBV7-2
TGTGCCAGCAGCCAGTGGACAGGGATTGTGGAGACCCAGTACTTC CASSQWTGIVETQYF NA TRBJ2-5 TRBD1 TRBV3-1/TRBV3-2
TGTGCCAGCAGTGGCGGGGCAGGGGTCATCTACGAGCAGTACTTC CASSGGAGVIYEQYF NA TRBJ2-7 NA TRBV28
TGTGCCAGTAGTATCGTCCGGGACAGTTCCTATGGCTACACCTTC CASSIVRDSSYGYTF NA TRBJ1-2 TRBD1 TRBV19
TGTGCCTGGAGTGTACCTGGCGGGTACTACGAGCAGTACTTC CAWSVPGGYYEQYF NA TRBJ2-7 NA TRBV30
TGTGCCAGCAGTCCACCATCTAAGGGAGGCCGGGGAGATACGCAGTATTTT CASSPPSKGGRGDTQYF NA TRBJ2-3 NA TRBV27